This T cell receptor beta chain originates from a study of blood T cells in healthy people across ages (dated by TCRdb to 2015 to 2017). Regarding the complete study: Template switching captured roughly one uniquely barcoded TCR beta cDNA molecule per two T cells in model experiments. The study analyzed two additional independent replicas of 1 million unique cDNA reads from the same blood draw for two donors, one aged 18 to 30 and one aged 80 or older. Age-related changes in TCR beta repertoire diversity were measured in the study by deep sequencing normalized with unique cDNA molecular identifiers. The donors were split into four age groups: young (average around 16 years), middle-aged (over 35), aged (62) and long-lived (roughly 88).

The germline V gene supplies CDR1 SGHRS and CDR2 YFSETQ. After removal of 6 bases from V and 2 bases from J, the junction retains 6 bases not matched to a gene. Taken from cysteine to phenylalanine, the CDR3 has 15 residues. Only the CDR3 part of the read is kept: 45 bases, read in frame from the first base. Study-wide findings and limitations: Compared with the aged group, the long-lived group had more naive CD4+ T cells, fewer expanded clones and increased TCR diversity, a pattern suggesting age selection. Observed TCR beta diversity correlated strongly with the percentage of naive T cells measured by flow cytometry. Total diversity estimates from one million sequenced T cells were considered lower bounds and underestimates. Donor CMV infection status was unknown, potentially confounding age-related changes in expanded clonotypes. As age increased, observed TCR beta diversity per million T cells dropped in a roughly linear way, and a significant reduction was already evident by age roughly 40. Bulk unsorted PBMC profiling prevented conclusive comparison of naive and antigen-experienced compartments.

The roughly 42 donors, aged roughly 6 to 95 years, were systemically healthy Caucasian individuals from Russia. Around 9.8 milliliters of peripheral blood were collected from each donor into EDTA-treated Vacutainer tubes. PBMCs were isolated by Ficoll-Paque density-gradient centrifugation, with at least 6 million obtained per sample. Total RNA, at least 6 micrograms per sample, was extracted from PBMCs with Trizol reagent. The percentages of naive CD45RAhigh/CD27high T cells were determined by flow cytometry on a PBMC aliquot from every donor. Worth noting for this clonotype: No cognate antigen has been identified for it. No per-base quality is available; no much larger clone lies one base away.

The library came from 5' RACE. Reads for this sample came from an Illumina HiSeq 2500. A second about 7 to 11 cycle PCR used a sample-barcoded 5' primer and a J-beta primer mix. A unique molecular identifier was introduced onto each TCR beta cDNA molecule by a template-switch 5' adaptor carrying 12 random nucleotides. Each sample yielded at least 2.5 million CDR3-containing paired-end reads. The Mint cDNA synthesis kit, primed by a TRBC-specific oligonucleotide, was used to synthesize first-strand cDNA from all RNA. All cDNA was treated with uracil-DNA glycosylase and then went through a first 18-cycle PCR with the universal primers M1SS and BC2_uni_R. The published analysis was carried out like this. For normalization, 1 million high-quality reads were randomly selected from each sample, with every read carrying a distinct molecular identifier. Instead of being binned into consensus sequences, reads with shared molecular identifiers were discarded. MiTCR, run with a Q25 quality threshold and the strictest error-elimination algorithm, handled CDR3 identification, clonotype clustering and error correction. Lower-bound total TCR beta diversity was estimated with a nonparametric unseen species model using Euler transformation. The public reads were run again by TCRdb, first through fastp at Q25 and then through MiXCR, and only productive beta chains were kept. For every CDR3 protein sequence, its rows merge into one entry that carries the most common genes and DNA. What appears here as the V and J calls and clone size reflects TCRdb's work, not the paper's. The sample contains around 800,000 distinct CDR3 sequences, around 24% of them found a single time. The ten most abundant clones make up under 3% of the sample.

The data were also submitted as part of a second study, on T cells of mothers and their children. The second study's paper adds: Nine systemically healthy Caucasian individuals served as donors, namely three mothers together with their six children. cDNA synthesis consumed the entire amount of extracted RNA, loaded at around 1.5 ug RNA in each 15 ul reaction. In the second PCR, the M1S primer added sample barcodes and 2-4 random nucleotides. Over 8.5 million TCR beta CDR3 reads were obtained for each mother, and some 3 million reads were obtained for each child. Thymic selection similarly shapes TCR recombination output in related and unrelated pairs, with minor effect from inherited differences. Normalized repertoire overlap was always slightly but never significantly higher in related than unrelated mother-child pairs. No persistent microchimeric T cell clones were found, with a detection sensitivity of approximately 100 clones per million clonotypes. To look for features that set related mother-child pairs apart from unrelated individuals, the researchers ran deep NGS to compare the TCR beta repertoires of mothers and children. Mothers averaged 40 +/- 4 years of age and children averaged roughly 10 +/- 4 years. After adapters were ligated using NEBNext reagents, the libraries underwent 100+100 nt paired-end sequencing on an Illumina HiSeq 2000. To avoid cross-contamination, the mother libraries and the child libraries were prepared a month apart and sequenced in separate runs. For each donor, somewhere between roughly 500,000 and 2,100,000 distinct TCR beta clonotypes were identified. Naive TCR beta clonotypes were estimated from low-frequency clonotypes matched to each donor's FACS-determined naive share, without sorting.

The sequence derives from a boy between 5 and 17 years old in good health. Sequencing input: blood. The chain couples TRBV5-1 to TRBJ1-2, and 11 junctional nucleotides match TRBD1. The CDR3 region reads CASTEDRGLNYGYTF. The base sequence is TGCGCCAGCACTGAGGACAGGGGGCTCAACTATGGCTACACCTTC.